These 13 T cell receptor beta chains share one sample of origin, sequenced in a study of blood T cell repertoires in COVID-19. Here immunoSEQ multiplex PCR was the method, and the copy in TCRdb shows in-frame clones only, minus some. The repertoire holds roughly 200,000 clones, with approximately 86% as singletons. Sequenced material: PBMCs or T cells enriched from blood (not recorded which). The origin of the receptors is a woman aged 25 to 45 who had been exposed to COVID-19.

V gene TRBV5-1 combines with J gene TRBJ2-7; D is perhaps TRBD1 (6 bases). Germline loops: CDR1 SGHRS, CDR2 YFSETQ. CDR3 size: 15 residues. The V and J ends lost 4 bases and 2 bases respectively, with 16 bases between them. The CDR3 DNA reads TGCGCCAGCAGCAACTCTCCAGGGGATCCCTACGAGCAGTACTTC. Amino acid sequence: CASSNSPGDPYEQYF.

The chain joins TRBV6-5 to TRBJ1-2; tentative D call: TRBD1 (6 bases). Trimming removed 2 bases from V and 12 bases from J, with 16 bases in between. Germline V gene sequence: CDR1 MNHEY, CDR2 SVGAGI. CDR3 length equals 13 residues. This chain's CDR3 is CASSYRPGANNTF. The CDR3 bases are TGTGCCAGCAGTTACCGGCCAGGGGCGAATAACACCTTC.

This clone has more than one count but fewer than ten. The CDR3 sequence is CASSIAGPGGGNTEAFF. For the CDR3, the DNA is TGTGCCAGTAGTATAGCAGGACCAGGGGGTGGGAACACTGAAGCTTTCTTT. This rearrangement joins TRBV19 to TRBJ1-1, with 7 bases that match TRBD1. The junction had 9 bases not matched to a gene; V was cut back by 1 base and J by 1 base. Germline CDR1 is LNHDA and CDR2 is SQIVND (reference sequence). The CDR3 runs 17 residues. Supplemented by reference TRBV19 and TRBJ1-1, the full variable domain reads DGGITQSPKYLFRKEGQNVTLSCEQNLNHDAMYWYRQDPGQGLRLIYYSQIVNDFQKGDIAEGYSVSREKKESFPLTVTSAQKNPTAFYLCASSIAGPGGGNTEAFFGQGTRLTVV.

This chain links TRBV7-9 with TRBJ2-7; the D is unclear. Germline V CDR1 and CDR2: SEHNR, FQNEAQ (reference sequence). V lost 5 bases and J lost 3, with 17 bases in between. CDR3 length: 15 residues. For the CDR3, the DNA is TGTGCCAGCAGCCCTCCGGGTCTCGAGTTCTACGAGCAGTACTTC. Translating gives CASSPPGLEFYEQYF.

The CDR3, as DNA: TGTGCCAGCAGTTACGCCGCCGGACTAGAAGGGTACGAGCAGTACTTC. As protein: CASSYAAGLEGYEQYF. This chain connects TRBV6-5 to TRBJ2-7, with 7 bases aligning to TRBD2. The ends lost 2 bases at V and 4 bases at J; junction bases unmatched: 11. This CDR3 is built from 16 residues. Germline CDR1 is MNHEY and CDR2 is SVGAGI.

J is TRBJ2-7 and V is TRBV4-2; 9 bases agree with TRBD2. Germline V lookup: CDR1 LGHNA, CDR2 YNFKEQ. Trimming took 0 bases from V and 2 from J; bases not matched to a gene: 11. This CDR3 spans 18 amino acids. CDR3 region: CASSQDLATSGLTYEQYF. The CDR3 nucleotides are TGTGCCAGCAGCCAAGATCTGGCGACTAGCGGTCTCACCTACGAGCAGTACTTC.

The V call is TRBV19, the J call TRBJ1-2; D might be TRBD1 (6 bases). Looked up from germline, CDR1 is LNHDA and CDR2 is SQIVND (reference sequence). Deletions cut 6 bases from V and 5 bases from J, with 19 bases between. The CDR3 is 15 amino acids. The CDR3 loop is CASSWGGSLSYGYTF. The DNA for the CDR3 is TGTGCCAGTAGCTGGGGGGGCAGCCTATCTTATGGCTACACCTTC.

The chain carries TRBV24-1 and TRBJ1-2; TRBD1 might be the D (6 bases). Germline V gives CDR1 KGHDR, CDR2 SFDVKD. V lost 6 bases and J lost 5, with 12 bases in between. The CDR3 extends over 13 amino acids. The CDR3 region has the DNA TGTGCCACCAGTAACAGGGAGGGTTATGGCTACACCTTC. It is translated as CATSNREGYGYTF.

The rearrangement uses TRBV29-1 and TRBJ2-7; D unclear. There are 13 residues in the CDR3. Trimming stripped 3 bases from V and 8 bases from J, with 17 bases between. CDR1 SQVTM and CDR2 ANQGSEA come from the germline V gene. The CDR3 region has the DNA TGCAGCGTTGACCCGGGTACCCCATCCAAGCAGTACTTC. Amino acid sequence: CSVDPGTPSKQYF.

The chain recombines TRBV6-6 with TRBJ2-1, with 7 nucleotides matching TRBD2. Per germline, CDR1 MNHNY and CDR2 SVGAGI (reference sequence). The CDR3 loop spans 13 amino acids. With 10 bases clipped from V and 3 bases from J, the junction kept 6 bases outside the gene matches. The CDR3 DNA reads TGTGCCACCGAGTCGGGGGGCTACAATGAGCAGTTCTTC. Translated, it gives CATESGGYNEQFF.

The chain links TRBV5-6 to TRBJ1-5; possibly TRBD1 for D (5 bases). The CDR3 spans 14 residues. Germline CDR1 is SGHDT and CDR2 is YYEEEE. Trimming left V 0 bases short and J 4 bases short, with 8 bases between. The CDR3 spells CASSLGQTNQPQHF. DNA of the CDR3: TGTGCCAGCAGCTTGGGACAGACAAATCAGCCCCAGCATTTT.

The gene calls are TRBV15 and TRBJ2-7, with TRBD2 matching over 7 bases. This CDR3 contains 17 residues. J lost 3 bases, V lost 0 bases, and 11 bases had no gene match. Germline V gene data show CDR1 as LNHNV and CDR2 as YYDKDF (reference sequence). DNA of the CDR3: TGTGCCACCAGCAGAGATGCCCCCTGGCGGGGGAACTACGAGCAGTACTTC. Its translation: CATSRDAPWRGNYEQYF. Using reference TRBV15 and TRBJ2-7 for the parts outside the CDR3, the full variable domain is DAMVIQNPRYQVTQFGKPVTLSCSQTLNHNVMYWYQQKSSQAPKLLFHYYDKDFNNEADTPDNFQSRRPNTSFCFLDIRSPGLGDTAMYLCATSRDAPWRGNYEQYFGPGTRLTVT.

The chain recombines TRBV6-2 or TRBV6-3 with TRBJ1-4; TRBD1 matches 8 bases. CDR1 MNHEY and CDR2 SVGEGT come from the germline V gene. CDR3 length: 15 residues. The J segment lost 4 bases and the V segment lost 5 bases, leaving 6 bases of the junction unmatched. The CDR3 sequence: CASSADRDVNEKLFF. The CDR3 region has the DNA TGTGCCAGCAGTGCGGACAGGGATGTTAATGAAAAACTGTTTTTT.